These T cell receptor beta chains were read from a single sample in a study of blood T cell repertoires in COVID-19. Profiled with immunoSEQ multiplex PCR; TCRdb holds only in-frame clones, not every one. The sample has about 170,000 clones, just under 85% seen once. Material: peripheral blood. Every receptor here comes from a woman at least 80 years old with COVID-19, enrolled during active disease. Both conserved end residues are part of each CDR3. D genes are given only for firm matches. Size values are once, few and many counts, or a class for expanded clones, and some rows have none.

abundance: -; v_gene: TRBV11-2; d_gene: -; j_gene: TRBJ2-1; CDR3aa: CASSRVYRSNEQFF; CDR3nt: TGTGCCAGCAGCCGGGTCTACAGGTCTAATGAGCAGTTCTTC
abundance: -; v_gene: TRBV5-1; d_gene: -; j_gene: TRBJ1-3; CDR3aa: CASSLAGQNSGNTIYF; CDR3nt: TGCGCCAGCAGCTTGGCCGGACAGAACTCTGGAAACACCATATATTTT
abundance: once; v_gene: TRBV3-1/TRBV3-2; d_gene: TRBD2; j_gene: TRBJ2-3; CDR3aa: CASSPQAGGPNTQYF; CDR3nt: TGTGCCAGCAGCCCTCAAGCGGGAGGGCCAAATACGCAGTATTTT
abundance: -; v_gene: TRBV2; d_gene: -; j_gene: TRBJ1-5; CDR3aa: CASTFYGGDQPQHF; CDR3nt: TGTGCCAGCACGTTTTATGGGGGGGATCAGCCCCAGCATTTT
abundance: -; v_gene: TRBV9; d_gene: -; j_gene: TRBJ1-6; CDR3aa: CASSVVGQANSPLHF; CDR3nt: TGTGCCAGCAGCGTAGTGGGGCAAGCTAATTCACCCCTCCACTTT
abundance: -; v_gene: TRBV7-9; d_gene: -; j_gene: TRBJ2-7; CDR3aa: CASSPEDTGSEQYF; CDR3nt: TGTGCCAGCAGCCCGGAAGATACAGGGTCCGAGCAGTACTTC
abundance: -; v_gene: TRBV2; d_gene: -; j_gene: TRBJ1-1; CDR3aa: CASNRVLNTEAFF; CDR3nt: TGTGCCAGCAACAGAGTCCTGAACACTGAAGCTTTCTTT
abundance: few; v_gene: TRBV6-5; d_gene: TRBD1; j_gene: TRBJ2-1; CDR3aa: CASSYARGRSYNEQFF; CDR3nt: TGTGCCAGCAGTTACGCCAGGGGGCGCTCCTACAATGAGCAGTTCTTC
abundance: -; v_gene: TRBV5-1; d_gene: -; j_gene: TRBJ2-3; CDR3aa: CASSLGGGGTDTQYF; CDR3nt: TGCGCCAGCAGCTTGGGGGGAGGTGGCACAGATACGCAGTATTTT
abundance: -; v_gene: TRBV28; d_gene: -; j_gene: TRBJ1-4; CDR3aa: CASSQAGGREKLFF; CDR3nt: TGTGCCAGCAGCCAAGCGGGGGGCCGGGAAAAACTGTTTTTT
abundance: -; v_gene: TRBV6-5; d_gene: -; j_gene: TRBJ1-3; CDR3aa: CALRVDSGNTIYF; CDR3nt: TGTGCCCTACGGGTCGACTCTGGAAACACCATATATTTT
abundance: few; v_gene: TRBV7-9; d_gene: TRBD1; j_gene: TRBJ1-1; CDR3aa: CASRSDRDLNTEAFF; CDR3nt: TGTGCCAGCAGATCGGACAGGGACCTGAACACTGAAGCTTTCTTT
abundance: -; v_gene: TRBV6-4; d_gene: -; j_gene: TRBJ1-1; CDR3aa: CASSDSSGQGGPLHTEAFF; CDR3nt: TGTGCCAGCAGTGACTCGAGCGGGCAGGGCGGCCCCCTCCACACTGAAGCTTTCTTT
abundance: -; v_gene: TRBV2; d_gene: -; j_gene: TRBJ2-7; CDR3aa: CASGGLGVEQYF; CDR3nt: TGTGCCAGCGGGGGCTTAGGGGTCGAGCAGTACTTC
abundance: -; v_gene: TRBV2; d_gene: TRBD1; j_gene: TRBJ1-1; CDR3aa: CASMDRSGGDTEAFF; CDR3nt: TGTGCCAGCATGGACAGGTCCGGAGGGGACACTGAAGCTTTCTTT
abundance: few; v_gene: TRBV18; d_gene: TRBD1; j_gene: TRBJ2-1; CDR3aa: CASSPLGTGDNEQFF; CDR3nt: TGTGCCAGCTCACCCTTGGGGACAGGGGACAATGAGCAGTTCTTC
abundance: -; v_gene: TRBV7-8; d_gene: -; j_gene: TRBJ2-7; CDR3aa: CASSLMGDEQYF; CDR3nt: TGTGCCAGCAGCCTCATGGGCGACGAGCAGTACTTC
abundance: -; v_gene: TRBV5-6; d_gene: -; j_gene: TRBJ1-3; CDR3aa: CASSVRYSSSGNTIYF; CDR3nt: TGTGCCAGCAGCGTACGATACTCATCATCTGGAAACACCATATATTTT
abundance: -; v_gene: TRBV6-4; d_gene: -; j_gene: TRBJ2-3; CDR3aa: CASSDTPGATQYF; CDR3nt: TGTGCCAGCAGTGATACCCCAGGTGCTACGCAGTATTTT
abundance: -; v_gene: TRBV10-3; d_gene: -; j_gene: TRBJ2-1; CDR3aa: CAAKAPGDEQFF; CDR3nt: TGTGCCGCAAAAGCCCCAGGCGATGAGCAGTTCTTC
abundance: once; v_gene: TRBV19; d_gene: -; j_gene: TRBJ2-3; CDR3aa: CASSISQGTDTQYF; CDR3nt: TGTGCCAGTAGTATAAGTCAGGGAACAGATACGCAGTATTTT
abundance: -; v_gene: TRBV7-8; d_gene: -; j_gene: TRBJ2-3; CDR3aa: CASSSLEGLADTQYF; CDR3nt: TGTGCCAGCAGCTCGCTGGAGGGCCTTGCAGATACGCAGTATTTT
abundance: -; v_gene: TRBV5-1; d_gene: -; j_gene: TRBJ1-3; CDR3aa: CASSSGTNRAGNTIYF; CDR3nt: TGCGCCAGCAGCTCGGGGACTAACAGGGCAGGAAACACCATATATTTT
abundance: -; v_gene: TRBV7-9; d_gene: TRBD1; j_gene: TRBJ1-2; CDR3aa: CASRAGQGENGYTF; CDR3nt: TGTGCCAGCAGGGCCGGACAGGGGGAAAATGGCTACACCTTC
abundance: -; v_gene: TRBV19; d_gene: -; j_gene: TRBJ2-5; CDR3aa: CASRRNAEETQYF; CDR3nt: TGTGCCAGTAGACGTAATGCGGAAGAGACCCAGTACTTC
abundance: -; v_gene: TRBV24-1; d_gene: -; j_gene: TRBJ2-1; CDR3aa: CATSDFSGYNEQFF; CDR3nt: TGTGCCACCAGTGATTTTTCCGGTTACAATGAGCAGTTCTTC
abundance: -; v_gene: TRBV11-1; d_gene: -; j_gene: TRBJ2-7; CDR3aa: CASSLLLGATYEQYF; CDR3nt: TGTGCCAGCAGCTTACTTCTCGGAGCCACCTACGAGCAGTACTTC
abundance: -; v_gene: TRBV4-2; d_gene: -; j_gene: TRBJ1-6; CDR3aa: CASSQPREGLDSALHF; CDR3nt: TGTGCCAGCAGCCAACCTCGGGAGGGGCTGGATTCGGCCCTCCACTTT
abundance: once; v_gene: TRBV7-8; d_gene: TRBD1; j_gene: TRBJ1-1; CDR3aa: CASSLASTGTEAFF; CDR3nt: TGTGCCAGCAGCTTAGCGTCGACAGGGACTGAAGCTTTCTTT
abundance: -; v_gene: TRBV28; d_gene: TRBD2; j_gene: TRBJ2-3; CDR3aa: CASSLRRRYSQRGRTDTQYF; CDR3nt: TGTGCCAGCAGTTTAAGGCGTCGATACTCACAGCGGGGGCGCACAGATACGCAGTATTTT
abundance: -; v_gene: TRBV4-1; d_gene: TRBD1; j_gene: TRBJ1-4; CDR3aa: CASRTPGQGSEKLFF; CDR3nt: TGCGCCAGCAGGACGCCGGGACAGGGGTCTGAAAAACTGTTTTTT
abundance: -; v_gene: TRBV5-1; d_gene: -; j_gene: TRBJ1-1; CDR3aa: CASSSTLDSPTSRTEAFF; CDR3nt: TGCGCCAGCAGCTCCACCCTAGACAGTCCGACCTCTAGGACTGAAGCTTTCTTT
abundance: -; v_gene: TRBV5-1; d_gene: TRBD1; j_gene: TRBJ1-2; CDR3aa: CASSQGTDGYTF; CDR3nt: TGCGCCAGCAGCCAGGGGACAGATGGCTACACCTTC
abundance: -; v_gene: TRBV2; d_gene: -; j_gene: TRBJ1-5; CDR3aa: CASSNQGGNQPQHF; CDR3nt: TGTGCCAGCAGTAACCAGGGTGGCAATCAGCCCCAGCATTTT
abundance: -; v_gene: TRBV27; d_gene: -; j_gene: TRBJ2-2; CDR3aa: CASSLPSGLTGELFF; CDR3nt: TGTGCCAGCAGTTTACCTTCAGGGTTGACCGGGGAGCTGTTTTTT